This T cell receptor beta chain was captured by sequencing in a study of blood T cell repertoires in COVID-19. Study at large: T cells, B-cell-depleted T cells, or PBMCs provided the cDNA or gDNA that served as material.

In the source study's methods: Estimates of nucleated cell counts were drawn from the amplification of reference gene primers. Profiled with immunoSEQ multiplex PCR; TCRdb holds only in-frame clones, not every one. V and J calls and clone size come straight from that table; D and trimming were deduced from the DNA. The table shows under 250,000 clones, with 85% to 90% occurring only once. Two negative PCRs, clearance, or symptom resolution characterized the recovered Cohort 3 donors. The V and J ends lost 2 bases and 8 bases respectively, with 9 bases between them. This CDR3 is 12 amino acids long. CDR1 and CDR2 from the germline V gene are MNHNS and SASEGT.

The source material was PBMCs or T cells enriched from blood (not recorded which). This chain joins TRBV6-1 and TRBJ1-2; weak D call: TRBD1 (5 bases). The TCR was taken from a man aged 40-49 years who had recovered from COVID-19. This CDR3 reads CASSELGGGYTF. As DNA, the CDR3 is TGTGCCAGCAGTGAACTTGGGGGGGGCTACACCTTC.